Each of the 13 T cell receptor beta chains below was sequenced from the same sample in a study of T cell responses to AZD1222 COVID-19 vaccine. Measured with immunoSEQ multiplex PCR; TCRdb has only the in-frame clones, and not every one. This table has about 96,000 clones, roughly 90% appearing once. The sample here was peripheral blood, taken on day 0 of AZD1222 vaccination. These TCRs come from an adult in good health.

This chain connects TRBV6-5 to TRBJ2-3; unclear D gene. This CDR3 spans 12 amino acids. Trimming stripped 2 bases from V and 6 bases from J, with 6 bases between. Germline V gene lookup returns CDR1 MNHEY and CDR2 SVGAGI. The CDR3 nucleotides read TGTGCCAGCAGTTACGATAGGGATACGCAGTATTTT. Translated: CASSYDRDTQYF.

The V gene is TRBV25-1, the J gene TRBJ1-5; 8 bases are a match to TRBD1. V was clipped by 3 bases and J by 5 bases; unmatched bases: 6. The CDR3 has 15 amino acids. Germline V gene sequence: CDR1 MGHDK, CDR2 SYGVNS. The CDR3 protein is CASSEDRAIDQPQHF. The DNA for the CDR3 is TGTGCCAGCAGTGAGGACAGGGCGATAGATCAGCCCCAGCATTTT.

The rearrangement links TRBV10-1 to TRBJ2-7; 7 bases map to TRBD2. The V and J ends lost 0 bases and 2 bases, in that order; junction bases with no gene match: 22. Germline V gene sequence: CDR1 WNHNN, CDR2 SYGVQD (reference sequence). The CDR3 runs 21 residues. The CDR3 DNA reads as TGCGCCAGCAGTGAGTCCCTTTTCGGGGAGGGATGTAGGACGCTTGCCTACGAGCAGTACTTC. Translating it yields CASSESLFGEGCRTLAYEQYF.

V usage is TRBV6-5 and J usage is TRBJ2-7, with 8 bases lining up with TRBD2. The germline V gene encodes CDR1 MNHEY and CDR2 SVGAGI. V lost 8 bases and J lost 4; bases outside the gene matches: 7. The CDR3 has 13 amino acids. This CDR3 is CASGTSGHYEQYF. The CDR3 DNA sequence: TGTGCCAGCGGTACTAGCGGCCATTACGAGCAGTACTTC.

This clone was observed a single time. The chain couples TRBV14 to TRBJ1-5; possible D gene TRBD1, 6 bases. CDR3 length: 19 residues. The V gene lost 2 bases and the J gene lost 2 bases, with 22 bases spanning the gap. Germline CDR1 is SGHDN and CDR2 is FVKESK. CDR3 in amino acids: CASSQPGPSTGCGNQPQHF. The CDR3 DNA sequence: TGTGCCAGCAGCCAACCTGGCCCCTCAACAGGGTGCGGCAATCAGCCCCAGCATTTT.

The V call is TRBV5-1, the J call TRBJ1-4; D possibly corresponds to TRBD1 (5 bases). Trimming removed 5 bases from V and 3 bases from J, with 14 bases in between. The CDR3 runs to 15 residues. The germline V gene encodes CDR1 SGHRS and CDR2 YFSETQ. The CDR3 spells CASRWEGLANEKLFF. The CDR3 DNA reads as TGCGCCAGCAGATGGGAGGGGTTGGCTAATGAAAAACTGTTTTTT.

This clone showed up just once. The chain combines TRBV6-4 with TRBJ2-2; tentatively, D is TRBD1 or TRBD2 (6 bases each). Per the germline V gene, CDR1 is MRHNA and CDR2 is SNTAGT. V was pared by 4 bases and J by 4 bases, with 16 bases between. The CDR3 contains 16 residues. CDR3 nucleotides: TGTGCCAGCAGTGTCCTCGGGGGCGCTGCCACCGGGGAGCTGTTTTTT. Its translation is CASSVLGGAATGELFF.

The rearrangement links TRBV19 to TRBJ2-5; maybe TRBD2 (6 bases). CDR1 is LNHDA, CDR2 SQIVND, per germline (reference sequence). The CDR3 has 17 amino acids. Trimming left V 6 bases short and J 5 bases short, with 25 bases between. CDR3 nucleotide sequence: TGTGCCAGTAGCCATAGCCCCTTCTCGACTAGGGATGAGACCCAGTACTTC. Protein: CASSHSPFSTRDETQYF.

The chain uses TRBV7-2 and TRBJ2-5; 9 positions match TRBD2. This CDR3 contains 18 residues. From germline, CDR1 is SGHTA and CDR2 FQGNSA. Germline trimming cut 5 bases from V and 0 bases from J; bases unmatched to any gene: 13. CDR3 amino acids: CASSPTGSTSGYQETQYF. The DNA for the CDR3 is TGTGCCAGCAGCCCAACCGGGTCGACTAGCGGTTACCAAGAGACCCAGTACTTC.

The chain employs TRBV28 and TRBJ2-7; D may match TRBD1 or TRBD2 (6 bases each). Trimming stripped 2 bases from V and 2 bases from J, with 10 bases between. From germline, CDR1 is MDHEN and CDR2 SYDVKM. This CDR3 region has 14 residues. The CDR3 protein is CASSLNGGPYEQYF. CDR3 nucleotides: TGTGCCAGCAGTTTAAATGGGGGGCCCTACGAGCAGTACTTC.

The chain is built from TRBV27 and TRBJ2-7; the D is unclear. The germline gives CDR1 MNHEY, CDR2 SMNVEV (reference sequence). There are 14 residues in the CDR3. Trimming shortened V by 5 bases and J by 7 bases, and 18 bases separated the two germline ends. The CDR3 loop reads CASSLLPLDREQYF. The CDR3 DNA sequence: TGTGCCAGCAGTCTCCTACCTCTTGATAGGGAGCAGTACTTC.

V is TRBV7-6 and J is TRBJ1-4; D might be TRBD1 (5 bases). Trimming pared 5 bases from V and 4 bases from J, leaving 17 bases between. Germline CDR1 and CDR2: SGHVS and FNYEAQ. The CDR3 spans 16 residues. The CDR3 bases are TGTGCCAGCAGCCCCTTTGGGAGGGGCTTTAATGAAAAACTGTTTTTT. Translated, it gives CASSPFGRGFNEKLFF.

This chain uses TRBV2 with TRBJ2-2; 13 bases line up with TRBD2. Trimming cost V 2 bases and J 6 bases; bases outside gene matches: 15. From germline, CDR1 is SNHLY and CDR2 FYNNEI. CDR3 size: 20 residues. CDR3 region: CASSERSGLAGPKGAGELFF. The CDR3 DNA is TGTGCCAGCAGTGAACGGTCGGGACTAGCGGGACCTAAGGGGGCCGGGGAGCTGTTTTTT.